This TCR beta chain was recovered during a study of blood T cell repertoires in COVID-19. The CDR3 has 13 amino acids. V was trimmed by 6 bases and J by 4 bases, leaving 12 bases between them. Germline-derived CDR1 and CDR2 are MDHEN and SYDVKM. Allocation to cohorts depended on clinical history reported by the participants. Recovery among Cohort 3 donors was established by two negative PCRs, clearance, or symptom resolution. Some clones are missing from TCRdb's copy, which holds only in-frame ones; the method was immunoSEQ multiplex PCR. This table holds 200,000 to 300,000 clones, around nine tenths found once.

The sequenced material came from PBMCs or T cells enriched from blood (not recorded which). The chain recombines TRBV28 with TRBJ1-1, with a possible D match to TRBD1 (5 bases). The source of this sequence is a woman in her 30s who had recovered from COVID-19. The CDR3 DNA sequence: TGTGCCAGCAGCCAGGGAGGGGCCACTGAAGCTTTCTTT. This codes for CASSQGGATEAFF. The full variable domain, in which reference TRBV28 and TRBJ1-1 provide the parts outside the CDR3, is DVKVTQSSRYLVKRTGEKVFLECVQDMDHENMFWYRQDPGLGLRLIYFSYDVKMKEKGDIPEGYSVSREKKERFSLILESASTNQTSMYLCASSQGGATEAFFGQGTRLTVV.